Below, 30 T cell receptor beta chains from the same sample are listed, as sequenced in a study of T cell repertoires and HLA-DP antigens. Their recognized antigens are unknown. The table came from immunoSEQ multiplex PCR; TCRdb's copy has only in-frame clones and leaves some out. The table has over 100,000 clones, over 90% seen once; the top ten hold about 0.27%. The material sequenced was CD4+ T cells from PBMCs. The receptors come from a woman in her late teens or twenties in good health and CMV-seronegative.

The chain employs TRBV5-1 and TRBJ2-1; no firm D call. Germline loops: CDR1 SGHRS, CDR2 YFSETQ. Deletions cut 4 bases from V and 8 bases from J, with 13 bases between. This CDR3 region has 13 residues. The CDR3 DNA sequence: TGCGCCAGCAGCGGTACTGAGGCGGATGAGCAGTTCTTC. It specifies CASSGTEADEQFF.

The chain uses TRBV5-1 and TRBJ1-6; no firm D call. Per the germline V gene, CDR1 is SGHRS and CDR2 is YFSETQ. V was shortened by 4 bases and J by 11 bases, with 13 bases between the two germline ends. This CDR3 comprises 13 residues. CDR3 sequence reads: CASSPSLSPPLHF. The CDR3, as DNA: TGCGCCAGCAGCCCGAGCCTTAGCCCACCCCTCCACTTT.

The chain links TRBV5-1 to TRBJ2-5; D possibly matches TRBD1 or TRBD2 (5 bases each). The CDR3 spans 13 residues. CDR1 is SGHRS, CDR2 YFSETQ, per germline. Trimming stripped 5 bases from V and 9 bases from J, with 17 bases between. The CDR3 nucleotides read TGCGCCAGCAGTCCCGGGACCACTGGGGCCCAGTACTTC. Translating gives CASSPGTTGAQYF.

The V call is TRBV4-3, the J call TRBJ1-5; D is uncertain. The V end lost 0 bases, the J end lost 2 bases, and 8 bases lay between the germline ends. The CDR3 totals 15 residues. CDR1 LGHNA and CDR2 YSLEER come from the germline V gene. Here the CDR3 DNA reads TGCGCCAGCAGCCAAGAATCTGCGGGCAATCAGCCCCAGCATTTT. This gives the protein CASSQESAGNQPQHF.

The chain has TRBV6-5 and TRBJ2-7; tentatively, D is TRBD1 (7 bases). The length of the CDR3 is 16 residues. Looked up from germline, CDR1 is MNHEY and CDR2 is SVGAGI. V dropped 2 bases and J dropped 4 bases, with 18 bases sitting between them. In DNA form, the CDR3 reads TGTGCCAGCAGTTACCCGCCGAGGGCAGGGGGGTACGAGCAGTACTTC. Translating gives CASSYPPRAGGYEQYF.

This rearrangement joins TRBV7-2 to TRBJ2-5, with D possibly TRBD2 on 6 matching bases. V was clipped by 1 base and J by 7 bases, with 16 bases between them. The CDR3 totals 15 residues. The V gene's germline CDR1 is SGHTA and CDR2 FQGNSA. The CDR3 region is CASSLVGLGRGTQYF. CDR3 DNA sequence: TGTGCCAGCAGCTTAGTGGGGCTGGGGCGGGGGACCCAGTACTTC.

The CDR3 region has the DNA TGCGCCAGCCAGAGCGGGGGGGGCCGTGGCTACACCTTC. Encoded protein: CASQSGGGRGYTF. The chain joins TRBV5-1 to TRBJ1-2, with D perhaps TRBD1 (6 bases). CDR3 length equals 13 residues. Germline loops: CDR1 SGHRS, CDR2 YFSETQ. V gave up 7 bases and J gave up 7 bases, with 17 bases separating them.

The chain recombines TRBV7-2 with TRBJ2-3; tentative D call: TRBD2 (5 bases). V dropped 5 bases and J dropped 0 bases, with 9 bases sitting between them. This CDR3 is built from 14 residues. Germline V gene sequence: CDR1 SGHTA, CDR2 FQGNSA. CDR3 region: CASSVRTSTDTQYF. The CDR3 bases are TGTGCCAGCAGCGTCCGGACTAGCACAGATACGCAGTATTTT.

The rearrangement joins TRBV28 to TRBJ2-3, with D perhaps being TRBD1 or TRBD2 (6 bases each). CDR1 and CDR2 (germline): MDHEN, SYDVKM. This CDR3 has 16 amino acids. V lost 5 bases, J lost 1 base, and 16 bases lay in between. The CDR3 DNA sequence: TGTGCCAGCAGTCTCGGAGGGGGGTGGGGCACAGATACGCAGTATTTT. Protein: CASSLGGGWGTDTQYF.

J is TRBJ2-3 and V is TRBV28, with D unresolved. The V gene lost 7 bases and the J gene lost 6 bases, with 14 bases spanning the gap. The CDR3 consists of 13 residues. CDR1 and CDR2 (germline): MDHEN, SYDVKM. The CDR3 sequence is CASIKPPKDTQYF. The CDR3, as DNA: TGTGCCAGCATTAAGCCACCGAAGGATACGCAGTATTTT.

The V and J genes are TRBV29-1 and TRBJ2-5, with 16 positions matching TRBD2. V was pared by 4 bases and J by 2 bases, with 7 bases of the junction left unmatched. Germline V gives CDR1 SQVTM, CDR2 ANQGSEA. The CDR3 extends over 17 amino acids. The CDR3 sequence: CSVGGTSGRASQETQYF. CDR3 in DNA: TGCAGCGTTGGCGGGACTAGCGGGAGGGCCAGTCAAGAGACCCAGTACTTC.

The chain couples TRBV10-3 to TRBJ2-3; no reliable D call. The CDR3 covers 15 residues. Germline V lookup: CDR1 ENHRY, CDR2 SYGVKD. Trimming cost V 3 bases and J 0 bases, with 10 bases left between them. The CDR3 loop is CAISESLGSTDTQYF. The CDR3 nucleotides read TGTGCCATCAGTGAAAGTTTAGGCAGCACAGATACGCAGTATTTT.

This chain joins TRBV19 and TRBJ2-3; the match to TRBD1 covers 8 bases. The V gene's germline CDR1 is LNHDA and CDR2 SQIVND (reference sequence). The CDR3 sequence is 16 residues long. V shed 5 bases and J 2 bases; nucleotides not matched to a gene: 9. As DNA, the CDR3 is TGTGCCAGTAGTCCGCAGGGGGCCCTTACCACAGATACGCAGTATTTT. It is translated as CASSPQGALTTDTQYF.

This CDR3 reads CASSPNTGGVGINEQFF. The CDR3 DNA reads TGCGCCAGCAGCCCCAACACCGGGGGCGTGGGTATCAATGAGCAGTTCTTC. V is TRBV4-3 and J is TRBJ2-1, with D possibly being TRBD1 or TRBD2 (6 bases each). Trimming stripped 4 bases from V and 6 bases from J, with 22 bases between. The CDR3 covers 17 residues. The germline V gene encodes CDR1 LGHNA and CDR2 YSLEER.

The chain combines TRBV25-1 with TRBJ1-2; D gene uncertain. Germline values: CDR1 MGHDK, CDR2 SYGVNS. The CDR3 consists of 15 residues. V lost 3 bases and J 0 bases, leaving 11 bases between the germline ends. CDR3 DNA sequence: TGTGCCAGCAGTGATGTACTACAGTCTAACTATGGCTACACCTTC. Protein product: CASSDVLQSNYGYTF.

Here the CDR3 reads CASSFQGRATYEQYV. The CDR3 region has the DNA TGTGCCAGCAGTTTCCAGGGGCGCGCAACCTACGAGCAGTACGTC. The chain carries TRBV28 and TRBJ2-7, with a tentative D call TRBD1 (6 bases). The V gene lost 3 bases and the J gene lost 2 bases, with 14 bases spanning the gap. Germline CDR1 reads MDHEN; CDR2 reads SYDVKM. The CDR3 contains 15 residues.

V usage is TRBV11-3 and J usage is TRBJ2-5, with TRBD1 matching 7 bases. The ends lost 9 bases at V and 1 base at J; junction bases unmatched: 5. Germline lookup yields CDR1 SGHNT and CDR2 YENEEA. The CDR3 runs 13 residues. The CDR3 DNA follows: TGTGCCAGTTCACAGGGGTTCCAAGAGACCCAGTACTTC. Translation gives CASSQGFQETQYF.

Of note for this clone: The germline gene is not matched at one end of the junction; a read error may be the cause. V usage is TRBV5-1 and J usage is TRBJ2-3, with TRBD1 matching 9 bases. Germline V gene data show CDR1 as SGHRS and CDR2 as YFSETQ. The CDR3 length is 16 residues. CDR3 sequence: CASSPGDRDLTNTQYF. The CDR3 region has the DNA TGCGCCAGCAGCCCGGGGGACAGGGACCTCACAAATACGCAGTATTTT.

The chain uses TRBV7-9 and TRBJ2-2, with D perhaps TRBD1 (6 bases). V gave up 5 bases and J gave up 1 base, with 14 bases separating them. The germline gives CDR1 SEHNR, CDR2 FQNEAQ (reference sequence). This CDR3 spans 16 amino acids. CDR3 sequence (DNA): TGTGCCAGCAGCCCGACAGGTCCCGGGAACACCGGGGAGCTGTTTTTT. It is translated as CASSPTGPGNTGELFF.

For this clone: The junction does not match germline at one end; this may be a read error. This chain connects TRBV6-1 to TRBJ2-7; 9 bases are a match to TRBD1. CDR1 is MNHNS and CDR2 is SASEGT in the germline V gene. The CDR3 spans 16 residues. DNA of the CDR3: TGTGCCAACAGTGAAGGGACAGGGTACTGGGGGTACGAGCAGTACTTC. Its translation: CANSEGTGYWGYEQYF.

CDR3 in DNA: TGTGCCAGCAGCCCTAGGGCTACTCACCGGGAGCTGTTTTTT. It encodes CASSPRATHRELFF. The chain joins TRBV7-3 to TRBJ2-2, with unresolved D. This CDR3 has 14 amino acids. CDR1 and CDR2 from the germline V gene are SGHTA and FQGTGA. Between the trimmed V and J ends, which lost 5 bases and 9 bases, there was a span of 16 bases. The full variable domain, in which reference TRBV7-3 and TRBJ2-2 provide the parts outside the CDR3, is GAGVSQTPSNKVTEKGKYVELRCDPISGHTALYWYRQSLGQGPEFLIYFQGTGAADDSGLPNDRFFAVRPEGSVSTLKIQRTERGDSAVYLCASSPRATHRELFFGEGSRLTVL.

The CDR3 nucleotides read TGTGCCAGCAGTCGGGCCCTTAGCTCCCCCGGGGAGCTGTTTTTT. Protein product: CASSRALSSPGELFF. The chain carries TRBV9 and TRBJ2-2; D is undetermined. This CDR3 is 15 amino acids long. Germline V gives CDR1 SGDLS, CDR2 YYNGEE. Trimming took off 5 bases at V and 6 bases at J, with 17 bases between the two ends. Drawing the rest from reference TRBV9 and TRBJ2-2, the complete variable domain is DSGVTQTPKHLITATGQRVTLRCSPRSGDLSVYWYQQSLDQGLQFLIQYYNGEERAKGNILERFSAQQFPDLHSELNLSSLELGDSALYFCASSRALSSPGELFFGEGSRLTVL.

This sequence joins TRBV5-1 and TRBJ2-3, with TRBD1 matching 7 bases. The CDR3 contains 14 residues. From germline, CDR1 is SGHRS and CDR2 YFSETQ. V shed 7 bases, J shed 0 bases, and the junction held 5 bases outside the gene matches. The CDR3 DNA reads TGCGCCAGCGGTCCGGGACAGAGCACAGATACGCAGTATTTT. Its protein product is CASGPGQSTDTQYF.

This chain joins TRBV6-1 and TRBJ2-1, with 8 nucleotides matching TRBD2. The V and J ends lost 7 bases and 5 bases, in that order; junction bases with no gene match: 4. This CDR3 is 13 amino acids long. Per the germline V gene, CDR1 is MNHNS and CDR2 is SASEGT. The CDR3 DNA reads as TGTGCCAGCAACCTAGCGGGCAACAATGAGCAGTTCTTC. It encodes CASNLAGNNEQFF.

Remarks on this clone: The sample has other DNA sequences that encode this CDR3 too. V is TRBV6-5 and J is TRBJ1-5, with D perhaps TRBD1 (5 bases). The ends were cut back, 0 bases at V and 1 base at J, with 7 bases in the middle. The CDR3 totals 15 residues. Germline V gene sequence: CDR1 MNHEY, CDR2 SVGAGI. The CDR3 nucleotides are TGTGCCAGCAGTTACTCCAGGGACAGCAATCAGCCCCAGCATTTT. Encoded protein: CASSYSRDSNQPQHF.

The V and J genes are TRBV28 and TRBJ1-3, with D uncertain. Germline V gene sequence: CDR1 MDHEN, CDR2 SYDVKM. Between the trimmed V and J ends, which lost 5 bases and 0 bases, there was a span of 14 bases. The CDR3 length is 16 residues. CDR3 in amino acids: CASSLYPDDSGNTIYF. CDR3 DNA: TGTGCCAGCAGTCTATACCCAGATGACTCTGGAAACACCATATATTTT.

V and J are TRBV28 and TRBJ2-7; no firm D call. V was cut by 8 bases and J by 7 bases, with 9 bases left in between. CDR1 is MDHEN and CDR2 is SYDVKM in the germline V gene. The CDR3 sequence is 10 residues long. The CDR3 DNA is TGTGCCAGCTCGATCCGGGAGCAGTACTTC. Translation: CASSIREQYF.

The chain's CDR3 is CASSFRDTDTQYF. In DNA form, the CDR3 reads TGCGCCAGCAGCTTTCGCGACACAGATACGCAGTATTTT. The chain has TRBV5-1 and TRBJ2-3; D gene unclear. Germline V CDR1 and CDR2: SGHRS, YFSETQ. This CDR3 spans 13 amino acids. Trimming took off 2 bases at V and 2 bases at J, with 6 bases between the two ends.

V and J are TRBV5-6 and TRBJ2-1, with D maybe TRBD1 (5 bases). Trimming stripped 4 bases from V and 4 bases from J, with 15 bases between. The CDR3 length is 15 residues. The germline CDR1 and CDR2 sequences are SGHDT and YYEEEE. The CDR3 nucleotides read TGTGCCAGCAGCCCCCCCAGACAGACATACAATGAGCAGTTCTTC. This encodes CASSPPRQTYNEQFF.

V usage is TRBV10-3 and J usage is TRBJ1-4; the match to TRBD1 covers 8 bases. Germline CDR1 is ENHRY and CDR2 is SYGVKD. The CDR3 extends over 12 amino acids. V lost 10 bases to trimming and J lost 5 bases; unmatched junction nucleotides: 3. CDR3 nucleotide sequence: TGTGCCACCCGGACAGGGAATGAAAAACTGTTTTTT. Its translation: CATRTGNEKLFF.